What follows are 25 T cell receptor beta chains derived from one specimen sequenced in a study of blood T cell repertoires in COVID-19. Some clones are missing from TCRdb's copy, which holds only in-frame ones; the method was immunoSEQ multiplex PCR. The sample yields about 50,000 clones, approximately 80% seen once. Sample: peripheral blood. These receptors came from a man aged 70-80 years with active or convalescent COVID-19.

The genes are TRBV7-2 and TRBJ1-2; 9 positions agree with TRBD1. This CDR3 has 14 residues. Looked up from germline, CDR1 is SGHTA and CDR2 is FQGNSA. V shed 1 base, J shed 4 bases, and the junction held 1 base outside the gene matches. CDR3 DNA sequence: TGTGCCAGCAGCTTAGAGGGACAGGGCTATGGCTACACCTTC. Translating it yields CASSLEGQGYGYTF.

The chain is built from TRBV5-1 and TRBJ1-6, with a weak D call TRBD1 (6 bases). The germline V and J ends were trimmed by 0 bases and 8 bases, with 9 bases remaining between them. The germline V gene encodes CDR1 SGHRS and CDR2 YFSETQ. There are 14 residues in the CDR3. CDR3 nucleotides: TGCGCCAGCAGCTTGGGGGACACCGATTCACCCCTCCACTTT. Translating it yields CASSLGDTDSPLHF.

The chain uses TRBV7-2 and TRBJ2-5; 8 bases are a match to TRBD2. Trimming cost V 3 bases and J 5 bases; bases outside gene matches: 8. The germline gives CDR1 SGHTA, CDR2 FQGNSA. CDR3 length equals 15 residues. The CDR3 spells CASSFWAGGQETQYF. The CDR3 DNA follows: TGTGCCAGCAGCTTTTGGGCGGGAGGTCAGGAGACCCAGTACTTC.

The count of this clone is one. The CDR3 DNA is TGTGCCAGTAGTTTCCGCGGTGGAGGGGCGAACACTGAAGCTTTCTTT. Translation gives CASSFRGGGANTEAFF. The rearrangement joins TRBV19 to TRBJ1-1; maybe TRBD1 (5 bases). This CDR3 comprises 16 residues. Germline V gives CDR1 LNHDA, CDR2 SQIVND (reference sequence). With 5 bases removed from V and 1 base from J, the gap between germline ends came to 17 bases.

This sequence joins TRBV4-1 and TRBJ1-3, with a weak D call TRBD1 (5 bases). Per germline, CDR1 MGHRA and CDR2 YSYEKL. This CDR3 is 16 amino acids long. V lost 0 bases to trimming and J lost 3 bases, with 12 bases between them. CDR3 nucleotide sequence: TGCGCCAGCAGCCAAGATTTACAGGCCAATGGAAACACCATATATTTT. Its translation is CASSQDLQANGNTIYF.

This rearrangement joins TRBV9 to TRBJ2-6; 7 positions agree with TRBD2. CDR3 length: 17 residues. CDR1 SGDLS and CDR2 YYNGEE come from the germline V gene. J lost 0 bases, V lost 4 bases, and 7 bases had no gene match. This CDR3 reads CASSFSLAGSGANVLTF. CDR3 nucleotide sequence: TGTGCCAGCAGCTTCTCTTTAGCGGGCTCTGGGGCCAACGTCCTGACTTTC.

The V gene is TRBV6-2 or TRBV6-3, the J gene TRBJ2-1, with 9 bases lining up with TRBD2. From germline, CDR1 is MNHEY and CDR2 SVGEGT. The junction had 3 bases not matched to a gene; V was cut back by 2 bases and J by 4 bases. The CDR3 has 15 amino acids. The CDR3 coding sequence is TGTGCCAGCAGTTACGGCGGGAGGGCATACAATGAGCAGTTCTTC. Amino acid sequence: CASSYGGRAYNEQFF.

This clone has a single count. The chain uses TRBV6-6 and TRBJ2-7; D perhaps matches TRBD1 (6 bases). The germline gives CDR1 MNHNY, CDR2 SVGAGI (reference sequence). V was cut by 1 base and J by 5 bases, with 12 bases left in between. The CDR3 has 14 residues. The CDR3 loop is CASSYYRQANEQYF. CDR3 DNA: TGTGCCAGCAGTTACTACCGACAGGCCAACGAGCAGTACTTC.

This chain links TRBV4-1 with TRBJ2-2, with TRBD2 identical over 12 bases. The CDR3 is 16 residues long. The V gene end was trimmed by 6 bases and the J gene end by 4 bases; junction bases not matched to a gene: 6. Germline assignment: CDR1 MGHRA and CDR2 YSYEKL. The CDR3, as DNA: TGCGCCAGCAGGAATCTAGCGGGGGGGCGCACCGGGGAGCTGTTTTTT. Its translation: CASRNLAGGRTGELFF.

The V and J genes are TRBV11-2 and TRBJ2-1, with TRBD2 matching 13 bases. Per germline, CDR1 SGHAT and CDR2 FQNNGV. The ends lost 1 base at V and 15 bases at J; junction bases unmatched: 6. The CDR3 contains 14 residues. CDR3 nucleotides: TGTGCCAGCAGCTTAGCACTAGCGGGAGGGCGACGGTTCTTC. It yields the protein CASSLALAGGRRFF.

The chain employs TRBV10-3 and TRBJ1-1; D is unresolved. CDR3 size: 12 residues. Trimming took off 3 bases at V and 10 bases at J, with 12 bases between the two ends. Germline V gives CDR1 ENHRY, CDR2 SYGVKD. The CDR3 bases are TGTGCCATCAGTGAACTGCCAAGCCGAGCTTTCTTT. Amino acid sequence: CAISELPSRAFF.

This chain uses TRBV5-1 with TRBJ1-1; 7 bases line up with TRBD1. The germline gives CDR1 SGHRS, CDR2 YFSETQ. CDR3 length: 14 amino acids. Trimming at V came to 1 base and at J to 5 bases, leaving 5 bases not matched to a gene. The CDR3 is CASSLRLTGTEAFF. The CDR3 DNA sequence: TGCGCCAGCAGCTTGCGGTTGACAGGGACTGAAGCTTTCTTT.

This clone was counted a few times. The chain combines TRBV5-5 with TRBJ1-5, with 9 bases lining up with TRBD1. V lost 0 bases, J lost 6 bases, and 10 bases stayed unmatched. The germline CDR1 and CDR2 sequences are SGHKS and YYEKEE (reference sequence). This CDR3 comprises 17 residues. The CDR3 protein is CASSLAPGTGSGQPQHF. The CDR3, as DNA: TGTGCCAGCAGCTTGGCTCCCGGGACAGGGTCCGGTCAGCCCCAGCATTTT.

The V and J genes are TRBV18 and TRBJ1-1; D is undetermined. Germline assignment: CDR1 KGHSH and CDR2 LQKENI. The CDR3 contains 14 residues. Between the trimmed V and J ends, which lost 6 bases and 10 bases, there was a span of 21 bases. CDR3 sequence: CASSRAREVLGAFF. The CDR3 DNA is TGTGCCAGCTCGAGGGCTCGGGAGGTGTTGGGAGCTTTCTTT.

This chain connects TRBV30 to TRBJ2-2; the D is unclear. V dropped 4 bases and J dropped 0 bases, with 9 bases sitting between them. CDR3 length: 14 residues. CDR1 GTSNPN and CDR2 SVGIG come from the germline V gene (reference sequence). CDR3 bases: TGTGCCTGGATGTACGAGTCGAACACCGGGGAGCTGTTTTTT. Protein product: CAWMYESNTGELFF.

In DNA, the CDR3 is TGCGCCAGCAGTCAATACGGGGAGCGAGACAGGGTCCAAAATTACTATGGCTACACCTTC. Translated: CASSQYGERDRVQNYYGYTF. This chain uses TRBV23-1 with TRBJ1-2; 7 bases agree with TRBD1. TRBV23-1 is sorted into the ORF group, with uncertain function. V shed 1 base, J shed 3 bases, and the junction held 20 bases outside the gene matches. The CDR3 is 20 amino acids.

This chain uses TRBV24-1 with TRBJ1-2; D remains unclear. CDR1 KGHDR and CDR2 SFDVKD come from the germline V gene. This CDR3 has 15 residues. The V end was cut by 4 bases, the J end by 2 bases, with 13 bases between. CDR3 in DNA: TGTGCCACCAGTGAAGAGGGTACCCCCAACTATGGCTACACCTTC. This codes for CATSEEGTPNYGYTF.

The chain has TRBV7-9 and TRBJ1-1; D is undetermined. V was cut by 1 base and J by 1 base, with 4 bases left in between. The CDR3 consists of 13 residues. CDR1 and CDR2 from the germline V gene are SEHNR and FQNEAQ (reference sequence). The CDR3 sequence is CASSLGQNTEAFF. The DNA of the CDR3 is TGTGCCAGCAGCTTAGGACAGAACACTGAAGCTTTCTTT.

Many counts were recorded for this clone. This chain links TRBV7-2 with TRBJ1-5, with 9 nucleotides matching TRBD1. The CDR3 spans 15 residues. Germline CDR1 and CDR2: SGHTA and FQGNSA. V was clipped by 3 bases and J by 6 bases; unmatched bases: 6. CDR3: CASSFTGGAGQPQHF. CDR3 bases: TGTGCCAGCAGCTTCACAGGGGGCGCAGGTCAGCCCCAGCATTTT. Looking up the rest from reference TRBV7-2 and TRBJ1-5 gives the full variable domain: GAGVSQSPSNKVTEKGKDVELRCDPISGHTALYWYRQSLGQGLEFLIYFQGNSAPDKSGLPSDRFSAERTGGSVSTLTIQRTQQEDSAVYLCASSFTGGAGQPQHFGDGTRLSIL.

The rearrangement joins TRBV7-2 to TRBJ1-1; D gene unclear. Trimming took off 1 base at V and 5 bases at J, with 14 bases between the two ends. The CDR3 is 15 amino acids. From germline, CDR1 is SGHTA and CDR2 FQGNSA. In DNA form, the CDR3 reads TGTGCCAGCAGCTTAGGCGAAGGCGGCCGAACTGAAGCTTTCTTT. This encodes CASSLGEGGRTEAFF.

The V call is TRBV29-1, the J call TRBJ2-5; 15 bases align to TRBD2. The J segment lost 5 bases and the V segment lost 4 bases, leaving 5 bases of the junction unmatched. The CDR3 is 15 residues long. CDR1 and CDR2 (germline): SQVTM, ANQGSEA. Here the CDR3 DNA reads TGCAGCGTTGGGACTAGCGGGGGGGCCTGGGAGACCCAGTACTTC. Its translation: CSVGTSGGAWETQYF.

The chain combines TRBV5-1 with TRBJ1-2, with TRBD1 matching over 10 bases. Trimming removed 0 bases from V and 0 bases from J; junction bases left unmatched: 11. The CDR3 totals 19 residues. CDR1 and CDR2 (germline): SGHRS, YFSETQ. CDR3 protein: CASSLAGSGQGLTNYGYTF. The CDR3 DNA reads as TGCGCCAGCAGCTTGGCCGGCTCGGGACAGGGGCTTACTAACTATGGCTACACCTTC.

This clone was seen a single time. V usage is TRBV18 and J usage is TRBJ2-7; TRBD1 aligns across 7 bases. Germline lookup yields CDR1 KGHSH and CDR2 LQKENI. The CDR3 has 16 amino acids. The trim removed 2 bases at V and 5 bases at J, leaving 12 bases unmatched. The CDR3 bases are TGTGCCAGCTCACCATCGCCGCAGGGGGTTACCCACGAGCAGTACTTC. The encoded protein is CASSPSPQGVTHEQYF.

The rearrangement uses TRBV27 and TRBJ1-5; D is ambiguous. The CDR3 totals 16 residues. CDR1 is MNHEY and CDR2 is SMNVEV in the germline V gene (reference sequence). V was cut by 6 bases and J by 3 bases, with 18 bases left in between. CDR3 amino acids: CASSFSVSGANQPQHF. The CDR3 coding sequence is TGTGCCAGCAGCTTTAGTGTTTCTGGTGCCAATCAGCCCCAGCATTTT.

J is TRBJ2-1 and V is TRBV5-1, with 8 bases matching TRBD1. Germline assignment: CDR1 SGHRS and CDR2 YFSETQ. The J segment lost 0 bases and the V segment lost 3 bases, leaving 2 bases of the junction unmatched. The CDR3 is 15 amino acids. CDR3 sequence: CASSSGQGSYNEQFF. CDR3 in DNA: TGCGCCAGCAGCTCAGGACAGGGCTCCTACAATGAGCAGTTCTTC.